What follows are 15 T cell receptor beta chains derived from one specimen sequenced in a study of T cells after yellow fever vaccination (dated by TCRdb to the late 2010s). The library came from 5' RACE. The data were produced on an Illumina HiSeq 2500. The raw public data were reprocessed by TCRdb itself: fastp quality trimming at Q25, MiXCR clonotype calling, in-frame beta chains only. Entries are consolidated by CDR3 protein sequence, retaining the most common genes and DNA. Within this sample are 150,000 or so distinct CDR3 sequences, with 6% to 7.5% of them counted one time only. Jointly, the top ten make up around 2.3% of the sample. The treatment or condition label here, explained by the study, means: live attenuated yellow fever vaccine strain. The specimen comprised CD4+ T cells sorted from PBMCs, sampled about 5 days after the first yellow fever vaccination. These receptors were collected from a man aged 18-30 years who received the YFV17D yellow fever vaccine.

This chain connects TRBV20-1 to TRBJ1-3; perhaps TRBD1 as D (6 bases). Germline CDR1 reads DFQATT; CDR2 reads SNEGSKA (reference sequence). Deletions cut 0 bases from V and 8 bases from J, with 11 bases between. The CDR3 has 13 amino acids. In DNA, the CDR3 is TGCAGTGCTAGAGACAGGGGAGGATACACCATATATTTT. Translating gives CSARDRGGYTIYF.

This clonotype occurred many times. The CDR3 reads CASSLGTSGVVETQYF. As DNA, the CDR3 is TGTGCCAGCAGTTTAGGGACTAGCGGGGTGGTAGAGACCCAGTACTTC. The rearrangement links TRBV28 to TRBJ2-5; 13 bases are shared with TRBD2. Germline V gives CDR1 MDHEN, CDR2 SYDVKM. The J segment lost 4 bases and the V segment lost 2 bases, leaving 4 bases of the junction unmatched. CDR3 length: 16 residues.

This clonotype was seen repeatedly, ten times or more. This rearrangement joins TRBV5-1 to TRBJ1-5; D may be TRBD1 (5 bases). Per germline, CDR1 SGHRS and CDR2 YFSETQ. V lost 4 bases and J 0 bases, leaving 20 bases between the germline ends. The CDR3 length is 18 residues. The CDR3 loop reads CASSAVPLTVFSNQPQHF. In DNA, the CDR3 is TGCGCCAGCAGCGCCGTACCCTTGACAGTTTTTAGCAATCAGCCCCAGCATTTT.

This clonotype was seen repeatedly, ten times or more. The V call is TRBV6-2 or TRBV6-3, the J call TRBJ1-4; the D is unclear. V lost 7 bases and J 7 bases, leaving 10 bases between the germline ends. Looked up from germline, CDR1 is MNHEY and CDR2 is SVGEGT. The CDR3 is made up of 12 amino acids. This CDR3 is CASTDYVEKLFF. The CDR3, as DNA: TGTGCCAGCACGGACTACGTTGAAAAACTGTTTTTT.

This clonotype was observed a handful of times. The CDR3 region has the DNA TGTGCCAGCAGTTCGACAGGGGGGAATTCACCCCTCCACTTT. Protein product: CASSSTGGNSPLHF. The J gene is TRBJ1-6, the V gene TRBV12-3 or TRBV12-4, with 9 bases matching TRBD1. The V segment lost 4 bases and the J segment 7 bases; nucleotides outside the gene matches: 2. The CDR3 has 14 amino acids.

This clonotype occurred a few times. V is TRBV7-9 and J is TRBJ1-4, with D tentatively TRBD1 (6 bases). Germline V gene sequence: CDR1 SEHNR, CDR2 FQNEAQ (reference sequence). The CDR3 is 17 residues long. Trimming cost V 5 bases and J 4 bases, with 20 bases left between them. The CDR3 DNA is TGTGCCAGCAGCCCCATACACCGGGACACAGTTAATGAAAAACTGTTTTTT. This sequence encodes CASSPIHRDTVNEKLFF.

This clonotype was seen repeatedly, ten times or more. This rearrangement joins TRBV11-3 to TRBJ2-1; 10 bases agree with TRBD2. V dropped 5 bases and J dropped 5; count of bases not matched to a gene: 12. The CDR3 extends over 17 amino acids. Per the germline V gene, CDR1 is SGHNT and CDR2 is YENEEA. The CDR3 sequence: CASSLFGGLAGDNEQFF. In nucleotides, the CDR3 is TGTGCCAGCAGCCTCTTTGGGGGTCTAGCGGGGGACAATGAGCAGTTCTTC.

This clonotype was observed many times. This chain uses TRBV20-1 with TRBJ2-7; D remains unclear. The CDR3 has 14 amino acids. V lost 5 bases to trimming and J lost 2 bases, with 16 bases between them. The germline gives CDR1 DFQATT, CDR2 SNEGSKA (reference sequence). The CDR3 reads CSALLQHSPYEQYF. CDR3 coding DNA: TGCAGTGCTTTACTGCAGCACAGCCCCTACGAGCAGTACTTC.

This clonotype was recorded at least ten times. The rearrangement links TRBV12-3 or TRBV12-4 to TRBJ1-2, with D perhaps matching TRBD1 (6 bases). Trimming shortened V by 7 bases and J by 8 bases, and 17 bases separated the two germline ends. This CDR3 has 13 amino acids. The CDR3 region has the DNA TGTGCCAGCACAGACGCGGGGGCGGGCGGCTACACCTTC. Translation: CASTDAGAGGYTF.

This clonotype was picked up many times. The chain joins TRBV7-2 to TRBJ1-2; D possibly corresponds to TRBD1 (5 bases). V lost 5 bases, J lost 3 bases, and 13 bases lay in between. Per germline, CDR1 SGHTA and CDR2 FQGNSA. The CDR3 runs to 14 residues. In DNA form, the CDR3 reads TGTGCCAGCAGCCAACGACAGAGCTACTATGGCTACACCTTC. Encoded protein: CASSQRQSYYGYTF.

The V and J genes are TRBV12-3 or TRBV12-4 and TRBJ1-4; no definite D call. V was pared by 5 bases and J by 8 bases, with 15 bases between. The CDR3 contains 14 residues. This CDR3 is CASSPPVSPEKLFF. The CDR3 bases are TGTGCCAGCAGTCCCCCCGTTAGCCCCGAAAAACTGTTTTTT.

This clonotype has a handful of counts. V usage is TRBV6-2 or TRBV6-3 and J usage is TRBJ2-1; 12 positions match TRBD2. With 5 bases clipped from V and 5 bases from J, the junction kept 7 bases outside the gene matches. The CDR3 has 16 residues. Germline V gives CDR1 MNHEY, CDR2 SVGEGT. CDR3: CASSGRLAGVNNEQFF. The CDR3 DNA reads TGTGCCAGCAGTGGGAGACTAGCGGGGGTAAACAATGAGCAGTTCTTC.

The chain has TRBV7-2 and TRBJ2-7, with D perhaps TRBD1 or TRBD2 (5 bases each). This CDR3 is 14 amino acids long. The germline CDR1 and CDR2 sequences are SGHTA and FQGNSA. V dropped 1 base and J dropped 2 bases, with 9 bases sitting between them. For the CDR3, the DNA is TGTGCCAGCAGCTTAGGACCGGGGCCCTACGAGCAGTACTTC. This encodes CASSLGPGPYEQYF.

This clonotype was seen repeatedly, ten times or more. The chain carries TRBV3-1 and TRBJ1-6; no definite D call. Looked up from germline, CDR1 is LGHDT and CDR2 is YNNKEL (reference sequence). V lost 1 base and J lost 8, with 3 bases in between. CDR3 length equals 12 residues. The CDR3, as DNA: TGTGCCAGCAGCCAAGTGGATTCACCCCTCCACTTT. It is translated as CASSQVDSPLHF.

As regards this clonotype: A much larger clone is a single base away; this may be a read error. The chain is built from TRBV7-2 and TRBJ1-1; TRBD1 agrees at 7 bases. Germline CDR1 SGHTA, CDR2 FQGNSA. The CDR3 contains 11 residues. CDR3 residues: CDSRYRGRAFF. CDR3 DNA sequence: TGTGACAGCAGGTACAGGGGTCGGGCTTTCTTT. Full variable domain (rest looked up from reference TRBV7-2 and TRBJ1-1): GAGVSQSPSNKVTEKGKDVELRCDPISGHTALYWYRQSLGQGLEFLIYFQGNSAPDKSGLPSDRFSAERTGGSVSTLTIQRTQQEDSAVYLCDSRYRGRAFFGQGTRLTVV.